This TCR beta chain was captured in a study of response to subunit inactivated influenza vaccine. Study-wide results and limits: Authors suggested each seasonal influenza vaccination recruits few new T cells.

There are a few counts of this clonotype. Its antigen remains unknown. TCRdb re-called the RT-PCR reads through MiXCR, storing one row per CDR3 protein. Among approximately 250,000 distinct CDR3 sequences, 12% were seen once, and the ten largest hold approximately 8.3%. CDR1 and CDR2 (germline): SGHVS, FNYEAQ. This CDR3 has 12 residues. Trimming left V 6 bases short and J 6 bases short, with 9 bases between. The starting material was non-naive T cells sorted from PBMCs, obtained around two weeks before vaccination. This TCR derives from a man between 50 and 59 years old who received an inactivated influenza vaccine. The chain recombines TRBV7-6 with TRBJ2-1, with D unresolved. CDR3 amino acids: CASSHIANEQFF. The CDR3 DNA is TGTGCCAGCAGTCACATAGCCAATGAGCAGTTCTTC. Combining the CDR3 with reference TRBV7-6 and TRBJ2-1 gives the whole variable domain GAGVSQSPRYKVTKRGQDVALRCDPISGHVSLYWYRQALGQGPEFLTYFNYEAQQDKSGLPNDRFSAERPEGSISTLTIQRTEQRDSAMYRCASSHIANEQFFGPGTRLTVL.